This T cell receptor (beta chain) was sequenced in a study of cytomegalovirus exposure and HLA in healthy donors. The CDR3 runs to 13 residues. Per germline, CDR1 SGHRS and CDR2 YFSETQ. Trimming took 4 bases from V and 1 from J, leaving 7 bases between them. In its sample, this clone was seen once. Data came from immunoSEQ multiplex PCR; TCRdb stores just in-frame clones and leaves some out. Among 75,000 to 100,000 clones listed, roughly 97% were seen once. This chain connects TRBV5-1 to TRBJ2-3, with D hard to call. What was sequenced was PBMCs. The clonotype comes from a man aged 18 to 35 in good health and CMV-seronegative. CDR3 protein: CASSTRGTDTQYF. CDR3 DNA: TGCGCCAGCAGCACCCGAGGCACAGATACGCAGTATTTT.